A few counts support the clone carrying this T cell receptor (beta chain). This sample stems from a study of Graves' ophthalmopathy and Graves' hyperthyroidism. The TCR beta CDR3 regions underwent amplification from RNA transcripts. First-round RT-PCR with HTBI primers preceded a second-round multiplex PCR. TCRdb reprocessed the multiplex PCR reads via MiXCR and lists one record per CDR3 protein. The data contain a few hundred thousand distinct CDR3 sequences, 15% to 20% of them singletons. The sequence came from an adult woman with stable Graves' hyperthyroidism. Sequencing was carried out using peripheral blood.

The chain's CDR3 is CASSPRDGPTESNYGYTF. The CDR3 DNA is TGTGCCAGCAGCCCCCGTGATGGCCCGACAGAATCTAACTATGGCTACACCTTC. V usage is TRBV11-2 and J usage is TRBJ1-2; D possibly corresponds to TRBD1 (5 bases). This CDR3 comprises 18 residues. CDR1 is SGHAT, CDR2 FQNNGV, per germline. V was shortened by 5 bases and J by 0 bases, with 22 bases between the two germline ends.